A selection of T cell receptor beta chains follows, all from one sample in a study of blood T cell repertoires in COVID-19. Only in-frame clones appear in the TCRdb table, and some are missing; sequencing was by immunoSEQ multiplex PCR. The sample yields 100,000 or so clones, 88% seen once. The sequenced sample was peripheral blood. The origin of the receptors is a human donor in a cohort sampled during active COVID-19. Both conserved end residues are part of each CDR3. A D gene is named only where the DNA matches it firmly. A row's size may be missing; if present it is once, few, many or a size class.

d_call: TRBD2
v_call: TRBV7-2
clone_size: once
j_call: TRBJ2-3
cdr3_aa: CASSSRTSGSTDTQYF
cdr3_nt: TGTGCCAGCAGCTCGCGGACTAGCGGGAGCACAGATACGCAGTATTTT

d_call: -
v_call: TRBV4-1
clone_size: -
j_call: TRBJ2-7
cdr3_aa: CASSQDITVEQYF
cdr3_nt: TGCGCCAGCAGCCAAGATATCACGGTCGAGCAGTACTTC

d_call: -
v_call: TRBV5-1
clone_size: -
j_call: TRBJ2-2
cdr3_aa: CASSFLPGATGELFF
cdr3_nt: TGCGCCAGCAGCTTCCTTCCTGGGGCCACCGGGGAGCTGTTTTTT

d_call: TRBD2
v_call: TRBV18
clone_size: -
j_call: TRBJ2-1
cdr3_aa: CASSPFSGRPAFEQFF
cdr3_nt: TGTGCCAGCTCACCCTTCAGCGGGAGGCCCGCCTTTGAGCAGTTCTTC

d_call: TRBD2
v_call: TRBV19
clone_size: -
j_call: TRBJ2-1
cdr3_aa: CASSTPRLAGSYNEQFF
cdr3_nt: TGTGCCAGTAGTACACCCCGACTAGCGGGAAGCTACAATGAGCAGTTCTTC

d_call: -
v_call: TRBV5-1
clone_size: -
j_call: TRBJ2-1
cdr3_aa: CASSFQRGGEQFF
cdr3_nt: TGCGCCAGCAGCTTTCAAAGAGGCGGTGAGCAGTTCTTC

d_call: -
v_call: TRBV5-1
clone_size: -
j_call: TRBJ2-3
cdr3_aa: CASSASYADTQYF
cdr3_nt: TGCGCCAGCAGCGCGAGCTACGCAGATACGCAGTATTTT

d_call: TRBD1
v_call: TRBV14
clone_size: -
j_call: TRBJ1-5
cdr3_aa: CASSQGRGLNQPQHF
cdr3_nt: TGTGCCAGCAGCCAAGGCAGGGGGCTTAATCAGCCCCAGCATTTT

d_call: TRBD1
v_call: TRBV7-2
clone_size: -
j_call: TRBJ1-2
cdr3_aa: CASSPERTGFRGYTF
cdr3_nt: TGTGCCAGCAGTCCAGAACGGACAGGGTTCAGGGGCTACACCTTC

d_call: -
v_call: TRBV10-3
clone_size: -
j_call: TRBJ2-7
cdr3_aa: CAISPGTLANTYEQYF
cdr3_nt: TGTGCCATCAGCCCAGGGACTTTAGCAAACACCTACGAGCAGTACTTC

d_call: TRBD2
v_call: TRBV6-5
clone_size: -
j_call: TRBJ2-7
cdr3_aa: CASSRGGRSYEQYF
cdr3_nt: TGTGCCAGCAGTCGCGGGGGACGCTCCTACGAGCAGTACTTC

d_call: -
v_call: TRBV2
clone_size: -
j_call: TRBJ2-2
cdr3_aa: CASSSQGRNTGELFF
cdr3_nt: TGTGCCAGCAGTTCGCAGGGTCGTAACACCGGGGAGCTGTTTTTT

d_call: TRBD1
v_call: TRBV9
clone_size: -
j_call: TRBJ1-1
cdr3_aa: CASSAGTASFTEAFF
cdr3_nt: TGTGCCAGCAGCGCCGGGACAGCTAGTTTCACTGAAGCTTTCTTT

d_call: TRBD1
v_call: TRBV10-3
clone_size: once
j_call: TRBJ1-1
cdr3_aa: CAIIGPGDSEAFF
cdr3_nt: TGTGCCATCATCGGCCCAGGGGACAGTGAAGCTTTCTTT

d_call: TRBD2
v_call: TRBV9
clone_size: -
j_call: TRBJ2-7
cdr3_aa: CASSGGGLAGSYEQYF
cdr3_nt: TGTGCCAGCAGCGGGGGGGGACTAGCGGGTTCCTACGAGCAGTACTTC

d_call: -
v_call: TRBV5-1
clone_size: once
j_call: TRBJ2-1
cdr3_aa: CASSNDKGAYNEQFF
cdr3_nt: TGCGCCAGCAGTAACGACAAAGGGGCATACAATGAGCAGTTCTTC

d_call: -
v_call: TRBV5-1
clone_size: -
j_call: TRBJ2-7
cdr3_aa: CASSLDLGGNSEQYF
cdr3_nt: TGCGCCAGCAGCTTGGACCTCGGTGGTAATTCCGAGCAGTACTTC

d_call: TRBD1
v_call: TRBV11-2
clone_size: -
j_call: TRBJ1-4
cdr3_aa: CASSLGDRLNEKLFF
cdr3_nt: TGTGCCAGCAGCCTTGGGGACAGACTAAATGAAAAACTGTTTTTT

d_call: -
v_call: TRBV15
clone_size: -
j_call: TRBJ2-5
cdr3_aa: CATSRERRETQYF
cdr3_nt: TGTGCCACCAGCAGAGAGAGGAGGGAGACCCAGTACTTC

d_call: -
v_call: TRBV19
clone_size: once
j_call: TRBJ1-1
cdr3_aa: CASNVRGPETEAFF
cdr3_nt: TGTGCCAGTAATGTGCGGGGGCCGGAAACTGAAGCTTTCTTT

d_call: TRBD1
v_call: TRBV6-5
clone_size: -
j_call: TRBJ2-7
cdr3_aa: CASSLMTGDSYEQYF
cdr3_nt: TGTGCCAGCAGTCTTATGACAGGGGACTCCTACGAGCAGTACTTC

d_call: -
v_call: TRBV9
clone_size: medium-sized
j_call: TRBJ2-5
cdr3_aa: CASSARKGGNKETQYF
cdr3_nt: TGTGCCAGCAGCGCGCGGAAGGGCGGGAACAAAGAGACCCAGTACTTC

d_call: TRBD2
v_call: TRBV27
clone_size: once
j_call: TRBJ2-7
cdr3_aa: CASSSSSGSVEQYF
cdr3_nt: TGTGCCAGCAGTTCCTCTAGCGGGTCTGTCGAGCAGTACTTC

d_call: -
v_call: TRBV5-6
clone_size: once
j_call: TRBJ2-7
cdr3_aa: CASSSEGDYEQYF
cdr3_nt: TGTGCCAGCTCCAGCGAGGGGGATTACGAGCAGTACTTC

d_call: -
v_call: TRBV5-6
clone_size: -
j_call: TRBJ1-5
cdr3_aa: CASSYGHGGASGQPQHF
cdr3_nt: TGTGCCAGCAGCTATGGACATGGGGGGGCCTCGGGTCAGCCCCAGCATTTT

d_call: -
v_call: TRBV19
clone_size: few
j_call: TRBJ2-7
cdr3_aa: CASMFAGGPVWNEQYF
cdr3_nt: TGTGCCAGTATGTTCGCGGGTGGTCCTGTCTGGAACGAGCAGTACTTC

d_call: -
v_call: TRBV18
clone_size: -
j_call: TRBJ2-6
cdr3_aa: CASSPTPGQSGANVLTF
cdr3_nt: TGTGCCAGCTCACCCACGCCCGGACAGTCCGGGGCCAACGTCCTGACTTTC

d_call: -
v_call: TRBV5-4
clone_size: -
j_call: TRBJ2-1
cdr3_aa: CASSLFSNEQFF
cdr3_nt: TGTGCCAGCAGCTTGTTTTCTAATGAGCAGTTCTTC

d_call: TRBD1
v_call: TRBV6-5
clone_size: once
j_call: TRBJ2-7
cdr3_aa: CASSRTGQSYEQYF
cdr3_nt: TGTGCCAGCAGTCGGACGGGACAGTCCTACGAGCAGTACTTC

d_call: TRBD1
v_call: TRBV5-1
clone_size: many
j_call: TRBJ1-2
cdr3_aa: CASREGTGLYGYTF
cdr3_nt: TGCGCCAGCAGGGAAGGGACAGGTCTCTATGGCTACACCTTC

d_call: -
v_call: TRBV7-3
clone_size: -
j_call: TRBJ2-3
cdr3_aa: CASSSSTDTQYF
cdr3_nt: TGTGCCAGCAGCTCAAGCACAGATACGCAGTATTTT

d_call: TRBD2
v_call: TRBV10-3
clone_size: -
j_call: TRBJ2-7
cdr3_aa: CAISASGVSYEQYF
cdr3_nt: TGTGCCATCAGTGCTAGCGGGGTCTCCTACGAGCAGTACTTC

d_call: -
v_call: TRBV28
clone_size: -
j_call: TRBJ2-5
cdr3_aa: CASSSDRPRTDALLRETQYF
cdr3_nt: TGTGCCAGCAGTTCAGACAGACCCCGGACGGACGCCCTCCTTCGGGAGACCCAGTACTTC

d_call: -
v_call: TRBV10-3
clone_size: once
j_call: TRBJ2-7
cdr3_aa: CAISESTGFSYEQYF
cdr3_nt: TGTGCCATCAGTGAGTCGACGGGGTTCTCCTACGAGCAGTACTTC

d_call: TRBD2
v_call: TRBV4-2
clone_size: few
j_call: TRBJ2-7
cdr3_aa: CASSQRTSGSSYEQYF
cdr3_nt: TGTGCCAGCAGCCAACGGACTAGCGGGAGCTCCTACGAGCAGTACTTC

d_call: -
v_call: TRBV21-1
clone_size: -
j_call: TRBJ2-7
cdr3_aa: CASSGDFYEQYF
cdr3_nt: TGTGCCAGCAGCGGGGACTTTTACGAGCAGTACTTC

d_call: TRBD2
v_call: TRBV9
clone_size: -
j_call: TRBJ2-3
cdr3_aa: CASSTSATSGSTDTQYF
cdr3_nt: TGTGCCAGCAGCACCTCGGCGACTAGCGGTAGCACAGATACGCAGTATTTT

d_call: -
v_call: TRBV20-1
clone_size: -
j_call: TRBJ1-1
cdr3_aa: CSAPGDTEAFF
cdr3_nt: TGCAGTGCTCCAGGGGACACTGAAGCTTTCTTT

d_call: -
v_call: TRBV28
clone_size: once
j_call: TRBJ1-5
cdr3_aa: CASSLYGGGVNQPQHF
cdr3_nt: TGTGCCAGCAGTTTATACGGAGGGGGGGTCAATCAGCCCCAGCATTTT

d_call: -
v_call: TRBV30
clone_size: -
j_call: TRBJ1-2
cdr3_aa: CAWSVQLGGVGYTF
cdr3_nt: TGTGCCTGGAGTGTACAGTTGGGAGGGGTGGGCTACACCTTC

d_call: TRBD1
v_call: TRBV19
clone_size: -
j_call: TRBJ2-1
cdr3_aa: CASSLDRSSYNEQFF
cdr3_nt: TGTGCCAGTAGTCTGGACAGGAGCTCCTACAATGAGCAGTTCTTC

d_call: -
v_call: TRBV3-1/TRBV3-2
clone_size: once
j_call: TRBJ2-1
cdr3_aa: CASSQVVASVVFF
cdr3_nt: TGTGCCAGCAGCCAAGTCGTAGCCTCGGTAGTGTTCTTC